This entry features one T cell receptor beta chain sequence. This clone was seen only a few times. This clone's antigen is unknown. Within one base of it there is no much larger clone, and no base qualities were kept. The record originates from a study of CD8 T cells in acute hepatitis C reinfection (dated by TCRdb to about 2021). Looking at the study overall: Both during acute infection and after viral clearance, the study profiled the TCRbeta repertoire of CD8+ T cells that were specific for the HCV NS3-1073 epitope. Several spontaneous resolvers provided paired acute and follow-up samples. Paper-wide results and their limitations: Regardless of outcome, around 14 public clonotypes were found, and one public clonotype used V04-02/J02-02. Preferential use of the TRBV04 and TRBV06 gene families was observed in all groups, and this preferential usage was not explained by overrepresentation in the naive pool. CDR3 sequences shared with other epitopes were rarely observed, and exact matching may have been limited by differing sequencing approaches. High diversity was observed in NS3-1073 specific repertoires, and no significant differences in diversity were found between acute resolver, follow-up resolver and acute chronic samples. Because bulk sequencing covered only the TCRbeta chain, the alphabeta pairing of public clonotypes could not be determined. Chronically infected subjects had no follow-up repertoires because NS3-1073 specific cells were too rare to sort.

The time point label for this specimen denotes: naive CD8 control sorted from an acute-time-point sample. Enrolled in the Montreal Hepatitis C Cohort (HEPCO) in Canada, the donors were people who inject drugs, and these donors were followed every 3 months. Acute primary HCV infection was defined by a positive HCV RNA or antibody test following a negative test within the previous 24 weeks. Antibodies against CD3, CD8 and CD45RO were used for surface staining, and dead cells were excluded with an aqua fixable dye. Several spontaneous resolvers, defined by HCV RNA clearance within 24 weeks, were included in the cohort. Once thawed from cryostorage, peripheral blood mononuclear cells underwent negative selection via the MACS CD8+ T cell Isolation Kit to obtain CD8+ T cells. A BD FACSAria II cell sorter was used for cell sorting. The germline V end is reduced by 4 bases and the J end by 4 bases; junction bases left unmatched: 8. CDR1 and CDR2 were assigned from the germline V gene (reference sequence) as LNHDA and SQIVND. The CDR3, from cysteine to phenylalanine, totals 16 residues. Solely the CDR3 DNA is kept, with 48 bases framed from the first base.

The FACS-sorted cells had their genomic DNA extracted, and the commercial immunoSEQ service was used to sequence the TCRbeta chains. The published analysis was carried out like this. The repertoire data were analyzed using ImmunoSEQ Analyzer software v3.0 and R v3.5.1. Sequences containing stop codons or out-of-frame rearrangements were removed, so only productive rearrangements were analyzed. The sequencing provider supplied the Simpson diversity, Shannon entropy, CDR3 length and nucleotide addition metrics. Based on frequency, clonotypes were placed into dominant, sub-dominant, low or lowest abundance groups, and clonotypes under 0.1% were left out of most analyses. Any CDR3 amino acid clonotype present in at least two subjects at a cumulative frequency of at least 0.5% was labeled public. Sourced from immuneACCESS, this table was stored by TCRdb with only in-frame sequences that have V and J called. A share of the clones is absent; for the studies checked, an unresolved V gene accounts for under half, and the remainder has no known explanation. For V, J and clone size, that table is used; D and trimming come from the DNA. The sample table shows approximately 40,000 clones, and approximately 85% are seen once. Of the sample, approximately 9.9% falls within the top ten clones.

The TCR sequence derives from a woman younger than 30 who spontaneously cleared hepatitis C infection. Sequencing was performed on naive CD8+ T cells from PBMCs. This sample's cell subset or site label indicates: sorted total naive CD45RO-negative CD8+ T cells. The receptor chain draws on TRBV19 and TRBJ1-1; TRBD1 matches 11 bases in the middle. The bases are TGTGCCAGTAGTACCAATTCGGGACAGGGGGGCACTGAAGCTTTCTTT. The translation is CASSTNSGQGGTEAFF.